This TCR beta chain was captured by sequencing in a study of Ad26.COV2.S vaccination and SARS-CoV-2 variants. Study-level background: Recipients of Ad26.COV2.S got it intramuscularly, once or twice 56 days apart. General study results and limits: Relative to placebo recipients, vaccine recipients exhibited elevated spike-specific TCR breadth.

Trimming removed 7 bases at V and 5 bases at J, with 15 bases between. Germline CDR1 is LNHDA and CDR2 is SQIVND (reference sequence). There are 14 residues in the CDR3. Assay used: immunoSEQ multiplex PCR; TCRdb lists only in-frame clones, some missing. Found here are some 640,000 clones, around 89% of them singletons; the top ten hold around 1.5%. Regarding treatment: 19 received Ad26.COV2.S at low or high dose, single or two shots; about 5 received placebo; per-sample allocation not given. Samples analyzed were those drawn on day 63 after the first vaccine or placebo injection. Within Boston, the person who donated was an adult of 18-55 years. Built on an Ad26 vector, the vaccine expressed Wuhan-strain SARS-CoV-2 spike. Concerning this clone: No antigen is known for it.

The chain is built from TRBV19 and TRBJ2-4; D uncertain. The source of this sequence is a person between 18 and 65 years old who received the Ad26.COV2.S COVID-19 vaccine or a placebo. Sample: peripheral blood, taken in a trial of Ad26.COV2.S vaccine versus placebo. CDR3 in DNA: TGTGCCAGTAATGGGCCCACAAGGGAAAACATTCAGTACTTC. This translates into CASNGPTRENIQYF.